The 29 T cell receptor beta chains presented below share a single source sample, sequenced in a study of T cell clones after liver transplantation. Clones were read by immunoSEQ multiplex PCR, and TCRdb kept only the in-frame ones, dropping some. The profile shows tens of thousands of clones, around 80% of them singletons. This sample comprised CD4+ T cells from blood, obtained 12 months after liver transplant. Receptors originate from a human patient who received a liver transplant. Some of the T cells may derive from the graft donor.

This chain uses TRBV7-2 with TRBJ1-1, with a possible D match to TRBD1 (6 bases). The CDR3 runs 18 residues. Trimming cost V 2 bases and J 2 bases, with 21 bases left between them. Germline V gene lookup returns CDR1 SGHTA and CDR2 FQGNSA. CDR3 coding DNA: TGTGCCAGCAGCTTATTGTGGTGGACAGAACCTCGAAACACTGAAGCTTTCTTT. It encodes CASSLLWWTEPRNTEAFF.

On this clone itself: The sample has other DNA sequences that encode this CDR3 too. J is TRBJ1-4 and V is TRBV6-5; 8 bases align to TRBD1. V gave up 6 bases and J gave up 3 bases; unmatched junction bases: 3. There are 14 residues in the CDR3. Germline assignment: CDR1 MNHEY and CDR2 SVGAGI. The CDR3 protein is CASRSQGANEKLFF. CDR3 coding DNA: TGTGCCAGCAGATCACAGGGGGCTAATGAAAAACTGTTTTTT.

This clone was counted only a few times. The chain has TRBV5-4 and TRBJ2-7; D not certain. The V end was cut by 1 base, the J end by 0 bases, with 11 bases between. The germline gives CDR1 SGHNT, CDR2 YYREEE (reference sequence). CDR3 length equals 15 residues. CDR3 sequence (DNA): TGTGCCAGCAGCTTGAAGTCGACGAGCTCCTACGAGCAGTACTTC. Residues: CASSLKSTSSYEQYF. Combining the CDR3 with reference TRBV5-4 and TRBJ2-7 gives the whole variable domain ETGVTQSPTHLIKTRGQQVTLRCSSQSGHNTVSWYQQALGQGPQFIFQYYREEENGRGNFPPRFSGLQFPNYSSELNVNALELDDSALYLCASSLKSTSSYEQYFGPGTRLTVT.

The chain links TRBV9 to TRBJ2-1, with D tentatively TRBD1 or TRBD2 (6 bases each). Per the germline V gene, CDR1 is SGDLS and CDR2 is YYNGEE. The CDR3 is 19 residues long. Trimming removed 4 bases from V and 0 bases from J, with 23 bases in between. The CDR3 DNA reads TGTGCCAGCAGCTCCCCAAGGGGGGACTTTTCCCCCTCCTACAATGAGCAGTTCTTC. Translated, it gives CASSSPRGDFSPSYNEQFF. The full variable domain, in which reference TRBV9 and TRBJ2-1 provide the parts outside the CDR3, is DSGVTQTPKHLITATGQRVTLRCSPRSGDLSVYWYQQSLDQGLQFLIQYYNGEERAKGNILERFSAQQFPDLHSELNLSSLELGDSALYFCASSSPRGDFSPSYNEQFFGPGTRLTVL.

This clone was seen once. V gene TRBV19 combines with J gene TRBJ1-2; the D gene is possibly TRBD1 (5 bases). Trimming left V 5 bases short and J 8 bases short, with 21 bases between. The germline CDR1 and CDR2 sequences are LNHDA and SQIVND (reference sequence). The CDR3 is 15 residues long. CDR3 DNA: TGTGCCAGTAGTCCTCAGGGAGGGCCCCTCTTGGGCTACACCTTC. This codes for CASSPQGGPLLGYTF.

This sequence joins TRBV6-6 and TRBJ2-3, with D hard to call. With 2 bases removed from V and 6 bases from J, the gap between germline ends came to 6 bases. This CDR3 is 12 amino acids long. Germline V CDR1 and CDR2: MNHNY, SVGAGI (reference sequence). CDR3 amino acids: CASSYGIDTQYF. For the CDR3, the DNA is TGTGCCAGCAGTTACGGGATCGATACGCAGTATTTT.

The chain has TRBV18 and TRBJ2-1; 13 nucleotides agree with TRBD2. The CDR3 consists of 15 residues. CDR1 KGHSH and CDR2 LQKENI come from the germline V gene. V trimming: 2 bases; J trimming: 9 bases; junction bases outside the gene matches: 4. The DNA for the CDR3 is TGTGCCAGCTCACCAAGGACTAGCGGGAGCTCTGAGCAGTTCTTC. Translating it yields CASSPRTSGSSEQFF.

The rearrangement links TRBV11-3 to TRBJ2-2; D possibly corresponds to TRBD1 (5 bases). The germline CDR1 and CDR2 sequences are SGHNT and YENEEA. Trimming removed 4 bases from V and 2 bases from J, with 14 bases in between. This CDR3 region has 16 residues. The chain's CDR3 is CASSSDRGFNTGELFF. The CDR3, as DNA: TGTGCCAGCAGCTCAGATAGGGGTTTTAACACCGGGGAGCTGTTTTTT.

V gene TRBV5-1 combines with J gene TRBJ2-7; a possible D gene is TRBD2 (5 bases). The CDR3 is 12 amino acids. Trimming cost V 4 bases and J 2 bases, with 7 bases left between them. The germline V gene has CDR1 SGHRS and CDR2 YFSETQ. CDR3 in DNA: TGCGCCAGCAGCCTCGGGGCCTACGAGCAGTACTTC. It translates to CASSLGAYEQYF.

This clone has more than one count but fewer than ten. As DNA, the CDR3 is TGTGCCAGCAGCTTAGTGGGAGAGACCCAGTACTTC. Protein: CASSLVGETQYF. The rearrangement uses TRBV11-2 and TRBJ2-5; D is uncertain. This CDR3 contains 12 residues. Germline assignment: CDR1 SGHAT and CDR2 FQNNGV. V was pared by 1 base and J by 4 bases, with 4 bases between.

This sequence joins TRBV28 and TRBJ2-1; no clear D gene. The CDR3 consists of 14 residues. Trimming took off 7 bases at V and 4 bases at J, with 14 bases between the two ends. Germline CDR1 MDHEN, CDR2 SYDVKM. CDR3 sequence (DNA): TGTGCCAGCACCGTCCTGCCATCTTACAATGAGCAGTTCTTC. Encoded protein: CASTVLPSYNEQFF.

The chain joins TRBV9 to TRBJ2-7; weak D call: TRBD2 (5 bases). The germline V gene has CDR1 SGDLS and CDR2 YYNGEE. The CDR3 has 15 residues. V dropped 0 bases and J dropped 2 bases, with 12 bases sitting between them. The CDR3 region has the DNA TGTGCCAGCAGCGTAGGGGCGGGTCCCCCCTACGAGCAGTACTTC. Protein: CASSVGAGPPYEQYF.

The CDR3 region is CASSPQYTGELFF. The CDR3 DNA reads as TGTGCCAGCAGCCCCCAGTACACCGGGGAGCTGTTTTTT. The chain carries TRBV14 and TRBJ2-2; no clear D gene. The germline gives CDR1 SGHDN, CDR2 FVKESK. The ends were cut back, 4 bases at V and 3 bases at J, with 6 bases in the middle. The CDR3 has 13 amino acids. The full variable domain, in which reference TRBV14 and TRBJ2-2 provide the parts outside the CDR3, is EAGVTQFPSHSVIEKGQTVTLRCDPISGHDNLYWYRRVMGKEIKFLLHFVKESKQDESGMPNNRFLAERTGGTYSTLKVQPAELEDSGVYFCASSPQYTGELFFGEGSRLTVL.

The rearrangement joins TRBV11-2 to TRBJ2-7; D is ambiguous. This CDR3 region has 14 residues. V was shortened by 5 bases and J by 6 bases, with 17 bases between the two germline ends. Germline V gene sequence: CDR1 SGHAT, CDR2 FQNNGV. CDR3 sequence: CASSPTRTPSEQYF. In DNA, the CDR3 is TGTGCCAGCAGCCCCACCAGGACCCCCTCCGAGCAGTACTTC.

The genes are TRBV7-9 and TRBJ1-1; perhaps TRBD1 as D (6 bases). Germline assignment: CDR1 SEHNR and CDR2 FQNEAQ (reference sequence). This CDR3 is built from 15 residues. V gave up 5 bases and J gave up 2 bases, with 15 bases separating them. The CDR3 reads CASSPTSTGNTEAFF. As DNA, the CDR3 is TGTGCCAGCAGCCCAACCTCGACAGGTAACACTGAAGCTTTCTTT.

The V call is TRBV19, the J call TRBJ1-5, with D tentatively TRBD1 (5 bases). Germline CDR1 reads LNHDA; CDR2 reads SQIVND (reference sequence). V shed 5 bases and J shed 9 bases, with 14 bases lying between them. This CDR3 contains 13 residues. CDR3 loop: CASSRDLLGPQHF. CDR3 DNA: TGTGCCAGTAGTCGGGACCTCTTGGGGCCCCAGCATTTT.

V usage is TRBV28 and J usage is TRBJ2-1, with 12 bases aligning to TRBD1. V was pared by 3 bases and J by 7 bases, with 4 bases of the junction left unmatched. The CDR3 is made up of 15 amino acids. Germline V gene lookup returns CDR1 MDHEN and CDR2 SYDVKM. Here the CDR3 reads CASSFTGQGANEQFF. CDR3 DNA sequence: TGTGCCAGCAGTTTCACGGGACAGGGGGCAAATGAGCAGTTCTTC.

In DNA form, the CDR3 reads TGTGCCTGGGTGTATAATCCACTCTCTGGAAACACCATATATTTT. The encoded protein is CAWVYNPLSGNTIYF. The J gene is TRBJ1-3, the V gene TRBV30; D ambiguous. The V gene lost 5 bases and the J gene lost 0 bases, with 14 bases spanning the gap. Germline values: CDR1 GTSNPN, CDR2 SVGIG (reference sequence). The CDR3 contains 15 residues.

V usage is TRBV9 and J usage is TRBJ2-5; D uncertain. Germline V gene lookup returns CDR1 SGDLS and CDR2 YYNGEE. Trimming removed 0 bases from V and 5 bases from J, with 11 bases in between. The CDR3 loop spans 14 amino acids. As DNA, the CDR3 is TGTGCCAGCAGCGTAGCTACCTCCCGGGAGACCCAGTACTTC. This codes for CASSVATSRETQYF.

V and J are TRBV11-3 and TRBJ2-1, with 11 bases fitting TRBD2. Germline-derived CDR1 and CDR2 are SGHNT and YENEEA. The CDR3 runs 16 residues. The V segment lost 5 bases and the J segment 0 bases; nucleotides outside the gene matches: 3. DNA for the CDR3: TGTGCCAGCAGCCCTAGCGGGGGGAGCTCCTACAATGAGCAGTTCTTC. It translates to CASSPSGGSSYNEQFF.

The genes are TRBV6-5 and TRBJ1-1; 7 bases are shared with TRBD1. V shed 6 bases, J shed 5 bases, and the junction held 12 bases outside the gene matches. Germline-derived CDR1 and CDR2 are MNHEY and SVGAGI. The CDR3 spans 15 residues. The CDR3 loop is CASRGPTGTNTEAFF. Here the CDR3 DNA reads TGTGCCAGCAGGGGCCCGACAGGGACGAATACTGAAGCTTTCTTT.

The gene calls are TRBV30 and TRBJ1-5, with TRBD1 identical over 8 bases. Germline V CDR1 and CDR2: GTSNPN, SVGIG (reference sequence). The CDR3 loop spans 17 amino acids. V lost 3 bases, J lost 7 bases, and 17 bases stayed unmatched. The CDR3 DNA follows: TGTGCCTGGAGGGAGGAGTTTGGTACAGGGGGAATCCAGCCCCAGCATTTT. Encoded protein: CAWREEFGTGGIQPQHF.

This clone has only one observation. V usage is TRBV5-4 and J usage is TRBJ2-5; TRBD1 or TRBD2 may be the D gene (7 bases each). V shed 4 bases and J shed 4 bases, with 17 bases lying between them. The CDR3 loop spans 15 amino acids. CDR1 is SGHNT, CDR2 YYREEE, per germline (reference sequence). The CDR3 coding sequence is TGTGCCAGCAGCCCTCAGGGGGGGAGCCGAGAGACCCAGTACTTC. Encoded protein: CASSPQGGSRETQYF. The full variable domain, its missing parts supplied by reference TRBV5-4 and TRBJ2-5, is ETGVTQSPTHLIKTRGQQVTLRCSSQSGHNTVSWYQQALGQGPQFIFQYYREEENGRGNFPPRFSGLQFPNYSSELNVNALELDDSALYLCASSPQGGSRETQYFGPGTRLLVL.

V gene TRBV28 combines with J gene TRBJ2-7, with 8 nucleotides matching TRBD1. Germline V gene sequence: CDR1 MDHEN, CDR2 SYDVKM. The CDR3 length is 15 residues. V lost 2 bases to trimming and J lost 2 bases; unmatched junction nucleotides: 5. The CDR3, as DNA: TGTGCCAGCAGTTTAAGGACAGGGATCCCCTACGAGCAGTACTTC. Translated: CASSLRTGIPYEQYF.

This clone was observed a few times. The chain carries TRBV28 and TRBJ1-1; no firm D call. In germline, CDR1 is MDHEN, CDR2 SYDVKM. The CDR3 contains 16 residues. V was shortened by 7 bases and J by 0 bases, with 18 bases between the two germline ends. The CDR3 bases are TGTGCCAGCATGGCAGGAGGGTGGGTCATGAACACTGAAGCTTTCTTT. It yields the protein CASMAGGWVMNTEAFF. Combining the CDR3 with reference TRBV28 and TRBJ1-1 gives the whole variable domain DVKVTQSSRYLVKRTGEKVFLECVQDMDHENMFWYRQDPGLGLRLIYFSYDVKMKEKGDIPEGYSVSREKKERFSLILESASTNQTSMYLCASMAGGWVMNTEAFFGQGTRLTVV.

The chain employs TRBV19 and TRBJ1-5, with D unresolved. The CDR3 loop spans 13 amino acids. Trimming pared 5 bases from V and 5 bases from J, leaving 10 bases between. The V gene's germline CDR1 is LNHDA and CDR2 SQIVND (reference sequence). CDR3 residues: CASSAKGDQPQHF. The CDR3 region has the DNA TGTGCCAGTAGTGCCAAGGGCGATCAGCCCCAGCATTTT.

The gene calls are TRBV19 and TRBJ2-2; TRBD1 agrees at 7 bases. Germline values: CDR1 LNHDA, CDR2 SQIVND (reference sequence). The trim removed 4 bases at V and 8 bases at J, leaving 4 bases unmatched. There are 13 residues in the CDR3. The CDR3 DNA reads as TGTGCCAGTAGTACCCAGGGGGAGGGGGAGCTGTTTTTT. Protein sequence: CASSTQGEGELFF.

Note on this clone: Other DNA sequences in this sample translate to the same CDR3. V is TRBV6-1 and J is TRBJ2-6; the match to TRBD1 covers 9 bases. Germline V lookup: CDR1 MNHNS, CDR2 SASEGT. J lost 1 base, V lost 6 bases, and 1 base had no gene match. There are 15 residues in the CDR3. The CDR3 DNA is TGTGCCAGCAGGACAGGGGGGTCTGGGGCCAACGTCCTGACTTTC. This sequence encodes CASRTGGSGANVLTF.

CDR3 loop: CASSLGAVSYEQYF. In DNA, the CDR3 is TGCGCCAGCAGCTTGGGGGCCGTGTCCTACGAGCAGTACTTC. The chain has TRBV5-1 and TRBJ2-7; D not certain. This CDR3 has 14 amino acids. V was shortened by 0 bases and J by 1 base, with 8 bases between the two germline ends. Germline V gene lookup returns CDR1 SGHRS and CDR2 YFSETQ.